These 29 T cell receptor beta chains originate from one sample sequenced in a study of T cells in Graves' hyperthyroidism and ophthalmopathy. Amplified regions were TCR beta CDR3 sequences from RNA transcripts. The primer set for the first-round RT-PCR of the TCR CDR3 was HTBI. TCRdb processed the multiplex PCR reads anew with MiXCR; each CDR3 protein has one entry. The repertoire holds fewer than 750,000 distinct CDR3 sequences, with around 45% as singletons. The sequenced material came from peripheral blood or thyroid tissue (not recorded which). Source of these receptors: a woman aged 18-29 years with Graves' hyperthyroidism.

V and J are TRBV29-1 and TRBJ2-7; TRBD1 is a possible D gene (6 bases). The CDR3 totals 14 residues. Trimming cost V 8 bases and J 2 bases, with 19 bases left between them. Germline V gene lookup returns CDR1 SQVTM and CDR2 ANQGSEA. CDR3 loop: CSSESTGYPYEQYF. CDR3 sequence (DNA): TGCAGCAGTGAATCCACAGGGTACCCCTACGAGCAGTACTTC.

This clonotype was seen many times. The rearrangement uses TRBV6-5 and TRBJ1-5; D gene uncertain. The CDR3 sequence is 14 residues long. Germline lookup yields CDR1 MNHEY and CDR2 SVGAGI. Trimming took 5 bases from V and 2 from J, leaving 10 bases between them. The CDR3 region is CASSEGPGNQPQHF. CDR3 DNA: TGTGCCAGCAGTGAGGGTCCGGGCAATCAGCCCCAGCATTTT.

This clonotype came up many times. The chain has TRBV4-3 and TRBJ2-5, with a tentative D call TRBD2 (6 bases). The CDR3 consists of 16 residues. Germline V gene data show CDR1 as LGHNA and CDR2 as YSLEER. The V end lost 0 bases, the J end lost 1 base, and 12 bases lay between the germline ends. In nucleotides, the CDR3 is TGCGCCAGCAGCCAAGATTACAAGGGACTCCAAGAGACCCAGTACTTC. Its translation: CASSQDYKGLQETQYF.

In its sample, this clonotype was seen once. The chain uses TRBV9 and TRBJ1-1, with D perhaps TRBD1 (5 bases). Trimming left V 0 bases short and J 3 bases short, with 15 bases between. The germline V gene encodes CDR1 SGDLS and CDR2 YYNGEE. The CDR3 consists of 16 residues. CDR3 in amino acids: CASSVDAYRGDTEAFF. In nucleotides, the CDR3 is TGTGCCAGCAGCGTAGACGCATATCGGGGGGACACTGAAGCTTTCTTT.

The V call is TRBV19, the J call TRBJ1-2, with no clear D. This CDR3 region has 13 residues. Deletions cut 4 bases from V and 1 base from J, with 7 bases between. CDR1 is LNHDA and CDR2 is SQIVND in the germline V gene (reference sequence). CDR3 loop: CASSSQYNYGYTF. The CDR3 DNA reads TGTGCCAGTAGTAGCCAGTATAACTATGGCTACACCTTC.

With respect to this clonotype: This may be a read error, as it is one base from a much larger clone. CDR3: CASKEGGASTEASF. Here the CDR3 DNA reads TGTGCCAGCAAAGAGGGGGGGGCGTCGACTGAAGCTTCCTTT. The chain uses TRBV5-2 and TRBJ1-1; no DNA check was done on the table's D call, TRBD1. TRBV5-2 is classified as a pseudogene. CDR3 length: 14 residues.

The V call is TRBV7-9, the J call TRBJ2-7; 10 positions match TRBD2. CDR3 length: 13 residues. Germline V gene data show CDR1 as SEHNR and CDR2 as FQNEAQ (reference sequence). Trimming took 5 bases from V and 7 from J; bases not matched to a gene: 5. Here the CDR3 DNA reads TGTGCCAGCAGCCCTAGCGGGAGAAATGAGCAGTACTTC. It codes for CASSPSGRNEQYF.

The rearrangement uses TRBV6-5 and TRBJ2-4; no definite D call. The germline CDR1 and CDR2 sequences are MNHEY and SVGAGI. The CDR3 spans 15 residues. Between the trimmed V and J ends, which lost 6 bases and 0 bases, there was a span of 12 bases. CDR3 in DNA: TGTGCCAGCAGCCCCGACAACCTAGCCAAAAACATTCAGTACTTC. Residues: CASSPDNLAKNIQYF.

In this sample, this clonotype turned up a few times. In DNA form, the CDR3 reads TGCAGTGCTAGGGGAGGGACCGAACTAACGCAGTACTTC. Its protein product is CSARGGTELTQYF. The chain joins TRBV20-1 to TRBJ2-7; 7 bases map to TRBD2. V dropped 3 bases and J dropped 9; count of bases not matched to a gene: 11. The length of the CDR3 is 13 residues. CDR1 DFQATT and CDR2 SNEGSKA come from the germline V gene (reference sequence).

The rearrangement joins TRBV19 to TRBJ1-5, with 8 positions matching TRBD1. The CDR3 spans 13 residues. The ends lost 8 bases at V and 7 bases at J; junction bases unmatched: 7. Germline CDR1 LNHDA, CDR2 SQIVND (reference sequence). The CDR3 here is CASVDRGDQPQHF. CDR3 coding DNA: TGTGCCAGTGTTGACAGGGGAGACCAGCCCCAGCATTTT.

The chain recombines TRBV11-2 with TRBJ2-7; 11 nucleotides line up with TRBD2. J gave up 3 bases and V 2 bases, and 9 bases lay outside the gene matches. CDR3 length: 17 amino acids. Germline CDR1 is SGHAT and CDR2 is FQNNGV. The CDR3 protein is CASSLSRASGRIYEQYF. The DNA of the CDR3 is TGTGCCAGCAGCTTATCCCGGGCTAGCGGGAGGATCTACGAGCAGTACTTC.

The chain has TRBV29-1 and TRBJ2-7, with 9 bases that match TRBD1. Germline V gene data show CDR1 as SQVTM and CDR2 as ANQGSEA. Trimming removed 7 bases from V and 6 bases from J; junction bases left unmatched: 10. There are 13 residues in the CDR3. In DNA form, the CDR3 reads TGCAGCGCCCGTCGGACAGGGGAAATCGAGCAGTACTTC. This gives the protein CSARRTGEIEQYF.

This clonotype has just a few counts. This chain uses TRBV20-1 with TRBJ2-2; 7 bases match TRBD2. The length of the CDR3 is 15 residues. Germline trimming cut 0 bases from V and 3 bases from J; bases unmatched to any gene: 4. Germline CDR1 and CDR2: DFQATT and SNEGSKA (reference sequence). Written as DNA, the CDR3 is TGCAGTGCTAGAGATCTGGCGGGAGACACCGGGGAGCTGTTTTTT. Its translation is CSARDLAGDTGELFF.

The sample holds many counts of this clonotype. The chain has TRBV7-9 and TRBJ2-7, with D hard to call. The CDR3 runs to 15 residues. Germline loops: CDR1 SEHNR, CDR2 FQNEAQ (reference sequence). Trimming cost V 10 bases and J 3 bases, with 22 bases left between them. The CDR3 protein is CAIGLGRGKDYEQYF. The CDR3 region has the DNA TGTGCCATTGGCCTTGGCAGAGGAAAGGACTACGAGCAGTACTTC. The whole variable domain, filled in from reference TRBV7-9 and TRBJ2-7, reads DTGVSQNPRHKITKRGQNVTFRCDPISEHNRLYWYRQTLGQGPEFLTYFQNEAQLEKSRLLSDRFSAERPKGSFSTLEIQRTEQGDSAMYLCAIGLGRGKDYEQYFGPGTRLTVT.

Notes on this clonotype: A read error may explain this, as a much larger clone is one base away. The V and J genes are TRBV20-1 and TRBJ2-3; 10 bases fit TRBD2. The V gene end was trimmed by 5 bases and the J gene end by 3 bases; junction bases not matched to a gene: 14. The germline V gene has CDR1 DFQATT and CDR2 SNEGSKA (reference sequence). There are 17 residues in the CDR3. Here the CDR3 reads CSAGGMSSGRTTDTQYF. CDR3 nucleotides: TGCAGTGCTGGGGGTATGTCTAGCGGGAGAACGACAGATACGCAGTATTTT.

The CDR3 is CSVGLAGTFYEQYF. The CDR3 DNA sequence: TGCAGCGTGGGACTAGCGGGAACTTTCTACGAGCAGTACTTC. The V and J genes are TRBV29-1 and TRBJ2-7; 13 bases match TRBD2. CDR1 is SQVTM, CDR2 ANQGSEA, per germline. V lost 6 bases to trimming and J lost 3 bases; unmatched junction nucleotides: 5. This CDR3 spans 14 amino acids.

This clonotype was seen once. The V and J genes are TRBV6-1 and TRBJ1-1; D unclear. This CDR3 contains 14 residues. Deletions cut 5 bases from V and 9 bases from J, with 19 bases between. CDR1 is MNHNS and CDR2 is SASEGT in the germline V gene. CDR3 DNA: TGTGCCAGCAGTCGGACGGGCGGCGTGAACCAAGCTTTCTTT. This encodes CASSRTGGVNQAFF.

This chain connects TRBV5-6 to TRBJ1-1; maybe TRBD1 (5 bases). CDR1 and CDR2 from the germline V gene are SGHDT and YYEEEE. V lost 6 bases and J lost 1, with 22 bases in between. The CDR3 spans 17 residues. CDR3 protein: CASTPFGRGYGNTEAFF. The CDR3 DNA reads as TGTGCCAGCACCCCCTTTGGGAGGGGATACGGGAACACTGAAGCTTTCTTT.

In its sample, this clonotype was seen many times. This chain connects TRBV2 to TRBJ1-3; D not resolved. From germline, CDR1 is SNHLY and CDR2 FYNNEI. The CDR3 has 14 amino acids. V lost 3 bases to trimming and J lost 0 bases, with 6 bases between them. CDR3 protein: CASSENYSGNTIYF. As DNA, the CDR3 is TGTGCCAGCAGTGAGAACTACTCTGGAAACACCATATATTTT. The full variable domain, its missing parts supplied by reference TRBV2 and TRBJ1-3, is EPEVTQTPSHQVTQMGQEVILRCVPISNHLYFYWYRQILGQKVEFLVSFYNNEISEKSEIFDDQFSVERPDGSNFTLKIRSTKLEDSAMYFCASSENYSGNTIYFGEGSWLTVV.

J is TRBJ1-1 and V is TRBV12-3 or TRBV12-4, with D unclear. CDR3 size: 13 residues. V was pared by 1 base and J by 3 bases, with 6 bases between. CDR3: CASSLDWDTEAFF. The CDR3 DNA reads TGTGCCAGCAGTTTAGATTGGGACACTGAAGCTTTCTTT.

This clonotype was detected only a few times. This sequence joins TRBV29-1 and TRBJ2-1; tentative D call: TRBD2 (6 bases). The germline V gene has CDR1 SQVTM and CDR2 ANQGSEA. The CDR3 spans 13 residues. The V and J ends lost 7 bases and 5 bases respectively, with 15 bases between them. CDR3 nucleotide sequence: TGCAGCGCTAGACTAGAGGTAGACAATGAGCAGTTCTTC. Translated, it gives CSARLEVDNEQFF.

This clonotype was seen repeatedly, ten times or more. This may come from a read error, since a much larger clone is one base off. V is TRBV10-3 and J is TRBJ1-1, with D uncertain. Germline V gene data show CDR1 as ENHRY and CDR2 as SYGVKD. This CDR3 comprises 13 residues. The CDR3 loop reads CVISRDSRTEAFF. CDR3 in DNA: TGTGTCATCAGTAGGGATTCGAGGACTGAAGCTTTCTTT.

The V gene is TRBV30, the J gene TRBJ1-3; no reliable D call. Germline CDR1 and CDR2: GTSNPN and SVGIG (reference sequence). Trimming took off 3 bases at V and 2 bases at J, with 11 bases between the two ends. The CDR3 runs 14 residues. CDR3 region: CAWSEQTTGNTIYF. In nucleotides, the CDR3 is TGTGCCTGGAGCGAACAGACAACTGGAAACACCATATATTTT. Full variable domain (rest looked up from reference TRBV30 and TRBJ1-3): SQTIHQWPATLVQPVGSPLSLECTVEGTSNPNLYWYRQAAGRGLQLLFYSVGIGQISSEVPQNLSASRPQDRQFILSSKKLLLSDSGFYLCAWSEQTTGNTIYFGEGSWLTVV.

The sample holds many counts of this clonotype. This chain links TRBV12-3 or TRBV12-4 with TRBJ1-1, with 7 nucleotides matching TRBD1. The length of the CDR3 is 13 residues. J gave up 7 bases and V 3 bases, and 5 bases lay outside the gene matches. CDR3 region: CASSFEGAFEAFF. CDR3 coding DNA: TGTGCCAGCAGTTTCGAGGGGGCGTTTGAAGCTTTCTTT.

About this clonotype: The junction departs from the called germline gene at one end, perhaps through a read error. The chain employs TRBV24-1 and TRBJ1-5, with 7 bases fitting TRBD1. CDR3 length: 17 residues. From germline, CDR1 is KGHDR and CDR2 SFDVKD. CDR3 sequence reads: CTTRSRQGPYNEQPQHF. The CDR3 bases are TGTACCACCAGATCACGACAGGGACCCTACAATGAGCAGCCCCAGCATTTT.

The genes are TRBV29-1 and TRBJ2-7, with D possibly TRBD1 on 6 matching bases. This CDR3 comprises 13 residues. Trimming pared 3 bases from V and 5 bases from J, leaving 14 bases between. Per the germline V gene, CDR1 is SQVTM and CDR2 is ANQGSEA. Written as DNA, the CDR3 is TGCAGCGTTGAGAAACAGGGTTTGGACGAGCAGTACTTC. Its protein is CSVEKQGLDEQYF.

This clonotype has ten or more counts. V and J are TRBV6-5 and TRBJ2-2; 7 bases align to TRBD2. Germline V lookup: CDR1 MNHEY, CDR2 SVGAGI. The junction had 9 bases not matched to a gene; V was cut back by 2 bases and J by 3 bases. This CDR3 comprises 17 residues. The CDR3 bases are TGTGCCAGCAGTTACACACGATTCGGGGGGTACACCGGGGAGCTGTTTTTT. Translation gives CASSYTRFGGYTGELFF.

This clonotype occurred many times. CDR3 amino acids: CASSQDLSGNEKLFF. DNA for the CDR3: TGCGCCAGCAGCCAAGATCTCTCCGGGAATGAAAAACTGTTTTTT. The chain has TRBV4-3 and TRBJ1-4, with D uncertain. Germline CDR1 LGHNA, CDR2 YSLEER. The length of the CDR3 is 15 residues. Between the trimmed V and J ends, which lost 0 bases and 5 bases, there was a span of 10 bases.

As to this clonotype: One base away lies a much larger clone, so this may be a sequencing read error. The chain joins TRBV2 to TRBJ1-1; no reliable D call. Trimming left V 4 bases short and J 0 bases short, with 9 bases between. Germline V lookup: CDR1 SNHLY, CDR2 FYNNEI. The CDR3 consists of 14 residues. CDR3: CASSGFRLNTEAFF. The DNA for the CDR3 is TGTGCCAGCAGTGGATTTAGACTGAACACTGAAGCTTTCTTT.